This entry lists 30 T cell receptor beta chains sequenced from one sample in a study of vaccination effects on CD4 cells after COVID-19. Viral peptide pool expansion of antigen-specific CD4+ T cells preceded sequencing in the ViraFEST assay. Researchers isolated CD4+ T cells once approximately eleven days of culture had elapsed. It was two doses of either the BNT162b2 or mRNA-1273 vaccine that participants received. The assay was immunoSEQ multiplex PCR, and TCRdb's table has in-frame clones only and misses some. The table has 20,000 to 30,000 clones, less than 75% seen once; the top ten hold roughly 8%. Their cognate antigens are unknown. The sample consisted of CD4+ T cells from PBMCs cultured with SARS-CoV-2 spike peptides, taken after COVID-19 vaccination. The origin of the receptors is a human donor who received a COVID-19 vaccine.

The rearrangement links TRBV4-2 to TRBJ1-6; 11 nucleotides line up with TRBD1. The CDR3 loop spans 17 amino acids. Losses at the gene ends were 4 bases for V and 5 bases for J; bases not matched to a gene: 7. Germline loops: CDR1 LGHNA, CDR2 YNFKEQ. The CDR3 sequence: CASSPRTGGEDNSPLHF. DNA for the CDR3: TGTGCCAGCAGCCCGCGGACAGGGGGCGAGGATAATTCACCCCTCCACTTT.

V usage is TRBV5-4 and J usage is TRBJ2-1; 8 bases line up with TRBD1. Unmatched junction bases numbered 7, after V lost 3 bases and J lost 5 bases. CDR3 length: 15 amino acids. Germline V gene data show CDR1 as SGHNT and CDR2 as YYREEE (reference sequence). CDR3 protein: CASSSGGWANNEQFF. Written as DNA, the CDR3 is TGTGCCAGCAGCTCAGGGGGCTGGGCCAACAATGAGCAGTTCTTC.

The chain has TRBV4-2 and TRBJ2-7; D remains ambiguous. Per germline, CDR1 LGHNA and CDR2 YNFKEQ. The CDR3 spans 14 residues. The V gene lost 0 bases and the J gene lost 3 bases, with 9 bases spanning the gap. The CDR3 protein is CASSQESVLYEQYF. The DNA of the CDR3 is TGTGCCAGCAGCCAAGAATCGGTCCTCTACGAGCAGTACTTC.

The chain is built from TRBV24-1 and TRBJ2-7, with D perhaps TRBD1 (8 bases). Germline V gene sequence: CDR1 KGHDR, CDR2 SFDVKD. The CDR3 contains 16 residues. The V gene lost 4 bases and the J gene lost 6 bases, with 21 bases spanning the gap. CDR3 coding DNA: TGTGCCACCAGTGAGCGGGGGACAGGATTATCCCGCGAGCAGTACTTC. Protein sequence: CATSERGTGLSREQYF.

The CDR3 protein is CASSQAIGLGTQYF. CDR3 coding DNA: TGTGCCAGCAGCCAAGCAATAGGGCTAGGTACGCAGTATTTT. The chain joins TRBV4-2 to TRBJ2-3; D not certain. Deletions cut 1 base from V and 8 bases from J, with 13 bases between. Germline V CDR1 and CDR2: LGHNA, YNFKEQ. This CDR3 has 14 amino acids.

J is TRBJ2-1 and V is TRBV5-1; 7 bases are a match to TRBD2. The germline gives CDR1 SGHRS, CDR2 YFSETQ. The CDR3 spans 15 residues. J gave up 0 bases and V 4 bases, and 4 bases lay outside the gene matches. CDR3 DNA: TGCGCCAGCAGCGAGCGGGGCCGCTCCTACAATGAGCAGTTCTTC. Its protein product is CASSERGRSYNEQFF.

J is TRBJ1-2 and V is TRBV5-1; TRBD1 is a possible D gene (5 bases). V was shortened by 4 bases and J by 4 bases, with 20 bases between the two germline ends. The CDR3 length is 16 residues. Looked up from germline, CDR1 is SGHRS and CDR2 is YFSETQ. The CDR3 nucleotides read TGCGCCAGCAGCGAACCCGCCAGGGACTCGGGCTATGGCTACACCTTC. It yields the protein CASSEPARDSGYGYTF.

The chain has TRBV14 and TRBJ2-3; 7 bases line up with TRBD1. CDR1 SGHDN and CDR2 FVKESK come from the germline V gene. V lost 3 bases, J lost 2 bases, and 5 bases stayed unmatched. The CDR3 spans 15 residues. The CDR3 nucleotides are TGTGCCAGCAGCCACGACAGGGCGATCACAGATACGCAGTATTTT. Translating gives CASSHDRAITDTQYF.

The chain joins TRBV19 to TRBJ1-1; no reliable D call. The CDR3 sequence is 13 residues long. Germline V gene data show CDR1 as LNHDA and CDR2 as SQIVND (reference sequence). Between the trimmed V and J ends, which lost 5 bases and 0 bases, there was a span of 7 bases. This chain's CDR3 is CASSVMVNTEAFF. In nucleotides, the CDR3 is TGTGCCAGTAGTGTGATGGTGAACACTGAAGCTTTCTTT.

The chain joins TRBV12-3 or TRBV12-4 to TRBJ2-3; D remains ambiguous. The CDR3 length is 11 residues. Deletions cut 3 bases from V and 7 bases from J, with 5 bases between. DNA of the CDR3: TGTGCCAGCAGTTTTACTTATACGCAGTATTTT. The encoded protein is CASSFTYTQYF.

This clone was counted a single time. This rearrangement joins TRBV27 to TRBJ1-5, with D tentatively TRBD1 (5 bases). Germline V gene sequence: CDR1 MNHEY, CDR2 SMNVEV (reference sequence). This CDR3 spans 14 amino acids. Trimming shortened V by 4 bases and J by 3 bases, and 10 bases separated the two germline ends. CDR3 nucleotide sequence: TGTGCCAGCAGTTACGGGGCTGACAATCAGCCCCAGCATTTT. It encodes CASSYGADNQPQHF.

The chain employs TRBV3-1 (or the pseudogene TRBV3-2) and TRBJ2-1; D uncertain. Trimming left V 8 bases short and J 5 bases short, with 10 bases between. Germline CDR1 and CDR2: LGHDT and YNNKEL (reference sequence). CDR3 length: 12 residues. This CDR3 reads CASGIINNEQFF. The CDR3 bases are TGTGCCAGCGGGATTATAAACAATGAGCAGTTCTTC.

This chain uses TRBV15 with TRBJ2-5, with TRBD2 matching 10 bases. Trimming took 1 base from V and 5 from J; bases not matched to a gene: 10. This CDR3 is built from 17 residues. CDR1 is LNHNV and CDR2 is YYDKDF in the germline V gene (reference sequence). The CDR3 sequence: CATSRGGAGGPWETQYF. For the CDR3, the DNA is TGTGCCACCAGCAGAGGGGGAGCGGGGGGGCCTTGGGAGACCCAGTACTTC.

The chain uses TRBV5-1 and TRBJ1-5; 11 nucleotides match TRBD1. The CDR3 is 15 residues long. After removal of 0 bases from V and 5 bases from J, the junction contained 1 base not matched to a gene. Germline values: CDR1 SGHRS, CDR2 YFSETQ. This CDR3 reads CASSLGTGGHQPQHF. CDR3 DNA sequence: TGCGCCAGCAGCTTGGGGACAGGGGGCCATCAGCCCCAGCATTTT.

A few counts support this clone. V gene TRBV5-1 combines with J gene TRBJ2-1; possible D gene TRBD1, 6 bases. This CDR3 contains 16 residues. CDR1 and CDR2 from the germline V gene are SGHRS and YFSETQ. The V and J ends lost 2 bases and 0 bases respectively, with 12 bases between them. The chain's CDR3 is CASSLTIQGSYNEQFF. The CDR3 region has the DNA TGCGCCAGCAGCTTAACGATACAGGGCTCCTACAATGAGCAGTTCTTC.

This clone was recorded a few times. DNA of the CDR3: TGTGCCACCAGTGATCCGGGACAGGGAACAGGAAACACCATATATTTT. Translation gives CATSDPGQGTGNTIYF. The chain carries TRBV24-1 and TRBJ1-3; 9 nucleotides match TRBD1. V lost 3 bases, J lost 4 bases, and 6 bases stayed unmatched. The CDR3 extends over 16 amino acids. The germline V gene encodes CDR1 KGHDR and CDR2 SFDVKD.

In this sample, this clone turned up a few times. The chain is built from TRBV6-4 and TRBJ2-3; TRBD2 is a possible D gene (5 bases). CDR3 length: 14 amino acids. Germline V gene sequence: CDR1 MRHNA, CDR2 SNTAGT. The V gene lost 2 bases and the J gene lost 2 bases, with 8 bases spanning the gap. The CDR3: CASSDGRHTDTQYF. In nucleotides, the CDR3 is TGTGCCAGCAGTGACGGGAGACACACAGATACGCAGTATTTT.

The chain has TRBV9 and TRBJ2-2; D is possibly TRBD1 or TRBD2 (5 bases each). This CDR3 is 16 amino acids long. V lost 0 bases and J 6 bases, leaving 15 bases between the germline ends. The germline V gene has CDR1 SGDLS and CDR2 YYNGEE. CDR3 residues: CASSVAPSGQPGELFF. CDR3 DNA: TGTGCCAGCAGCGTAGCTCCCAGCGGACAACCCGGGGAGCTGTTTTTT.

V usage is TRBV21-1 and J usage is TRBJ2-7; no check of the table's D call, TRBD2, against the DNA was made. TRBV21-1 is a recognized pseudogene. CDR3 size: 9 residues. This chain's CDR3 is CASSAGSYF. The CDR3, as DNA: TGTGCCAGCAGCGCCGGGTCTTACTTC.

The rearrangement joins TRBV5-1 to TRBJ2-5; 8 nucleotides line up with TRBD2. The CDR3 sequence is 15 residues long. The germline gives CDR1 SGHRS, CDR2 YFSETQ. J lost 3 bases, V lost 4 bases, and 8 bases had no gene match. For the CDR3, the DNA is TGCGCCAGCAGCCGGGGACTAGTAATCGAAGAGACCCAGTACTTC. Translation: CASSRGLVIEETQYF.

The rearrangement links TRBV5-5 to TRBJ2-5; D is undetermined. Between the trimmed V and J ends, which lost 4 bases and 2 bases, there was a span of 9 bases. The CDR3 consists of 13 residues. Germline loops: CDR1 SGHKS, CDR2 YYEKEE (reference sequence). The CDR3 sequence is CASSNGRQETQYF. The CDR3 region has the DNA TGTGCCAGCAGCAATGGACGGCAAGAGACCCAGTACTTC.

This chain uses TRBV15 with TRBJ2-1; D not certain. Trimming stripped 3 bases from V and 9 bases from J, with 9 bases between. Germline lookup yields CDR1 LNHNV and CDR2 YYDKDF (reference sequence). CDR3 length: 12 residues. For the CDR3, the DNA is TGTGCCACCAGCAGGACACCCACTGAGCAGTTCTTC. It specifies CATSRTPTEQFF.

The gene calls are TRBV6-5 and TRBJ2-3; either TRBD1 or TRBD2 may fit D (5 bases each). Germline CDR1 reads MNHEY; CDR2 reads SVGAGI. The length of the CDR3 is 13 residues. The ends were cut back, 6 bases at V and 4 bases at J, with 11 bases in the middle. The CDR3 loop reads CASSRGASDTQYF. The CDR3 DNA sequence: TGTGCCAGCAGCCGAGGGGCCTCAGATACGCAGTATTTT.

The chain employs TRBV4-2 and TRBJ2-6, with D possibly matching TRBD1 (6 bases). Trimming stripped 2 bases from V and 0 bases from J, with 8 bases between. The CDR3 has 16 residues. The germline V gene has CDR1 LGHNA and CDR2 YNFKEQ. Here the CDR3 DNA reads TGTGCCAGCAGCCAAAAGGACAGCTCTGGGGCCAACGTCCTGACTTTC. It yields the protein CASSQKDSSGANVLTF.

The chain has TRBV5-1 and TRBJ1-1; 8 bases fit TRBD1. V lost 4 bases, J lost 5 bases, and 13 bases stayed unmatched. The germline CDR1 and CDR2 sequences are SGHRS and YFSETQ. CDR3 length: 16 residues. CDR3 amino acids: CASSPGGQGFFTEAFF. In nucleotides, the CDR3 is TGCGCCAGCAGCCCCGGCGGACAGGGTTTTTTTACTGAAGCTTTCTTT.

The chain is built from TRBV4-2 and TRBJ1-2; 7 nucleotides match TRBD1. Germline V CDR1 and CDR2: LGHNA, YNFKEQ. The J segment lost 4 bases and the V segment lost 2 bases, leaving 10 bases of the junction unmatched. The CDR3 contains 16 residues. This chain's CDR3 is CASSQMRDRQIYGYTF. CDR3 nucleotide sequence: TGTGCCAGCAGCCAAATGAGGGACAGACAAATCTATGGCTACACCTTC.

This chain links TRBV6-1 with TRBJ1-2; the D gene is possibly TRBD1 (6 bases). Germline lookup yields CDR1 MNHNS and CDR2 SASEGT. V dropped 3 bases and J dropped 5 bases, with 10 bases sitting between them. The CDR3 covers 13 residues. The CDR3 sequence: CASSEGARYGYTF. The CDR3 nucleotides are TGTGCCAGCAGTGAGGGGGCGCGGTATGGCTACACCTTC.

The chain employs TRBV7-8 and TRBJ1-1; the match to TRBD1 covers 8 bases. J lost 0 bases, V lost 1 base, and 4 bases had no gene match. CDR1 is SGHVS and CDR2 is FQNEAQ in the germline V gene. The CDR3 has 16 residues. The CDR3 nucleotides read TGTGCCAGCAGCTTAGGGACAGGGTCCCTGAACACTGAAGCTTTCTTT. It translates to CASSLGTGSLNTEAFF.

A few counts support this clone. This rearrangement joins TRBV11-1 to TRBJ2-1, with 7 bases matching TRBD1. Germline V gives CDR1 SGHAT, CDR2 FQDESV (reference sequence). The CDR3 runs to 13 residues. The V gene end was trimmed by 7 bases and the J gene end by 9 bases; junction bases not matched to a gene: 9. CDR3 DNA: TGTGCCAGCACTCCGGAGAGGGGGCCTGAGCAGTTCTTC. Its protein is CASTPERGPEQFF.

The chain couples TRBV12-3 or TRBV12-4 to TRBJ2-3; D ambiguous. The CDR3 covers 12 residues. The germline V and J ends were trimmed by 6 bases and 6 bases, with 10 bases remaining between them. The CDR3 reads CASSPSRDTQYF. The CDR3 DNA sequence: TGTGCCAGCAGCCCCAGCCGGGATACGCAGTATTTT.